This entry describes one TCR beta chain. As handled by the study authors: Estimation of nucleated cell counts was performed using reference gene primer amplification. Assay: immunoSEQ multiplex PCR; the TCRdb copy retains only in-frame clones and omits some. The V and J calls and clone size are taken from that table; D and trimming were inferred from the DNA. Seen here are around 250,000 clones, about 82% observed once, and the top ten hold about 12%. V lost 5 bases, J lost 4 bases, and 11 bases lay in between. The germline gives CDR1 SGHRS, CDR2 YFSETQ. The CDR3 contains 13 residues. This record comes from a study of blood T cell repertoires in COVID-19. Study-level background: Material from acute and convalescent COVID-19 was sourced from the United States, Italy and Spain. Nucleic acid was either cDNA or gDNA, and it came from T cells, B-cell-depleted T cells, or PBMCs.

Material for sequencing was peripheral blood. This rearrangement joins TRBV5-1 to TRBJ2-3; D might be TRBD1 (5 bases). The TCR sequence derives from a man older than 75 with acute or convalescent COVID-19. The CDR3 is CASRTQGSDTQYF. CDR3 nucleotides: TGCGCCAGCAGAACTCAGGGCTCAGATACGCAGTATTTT.